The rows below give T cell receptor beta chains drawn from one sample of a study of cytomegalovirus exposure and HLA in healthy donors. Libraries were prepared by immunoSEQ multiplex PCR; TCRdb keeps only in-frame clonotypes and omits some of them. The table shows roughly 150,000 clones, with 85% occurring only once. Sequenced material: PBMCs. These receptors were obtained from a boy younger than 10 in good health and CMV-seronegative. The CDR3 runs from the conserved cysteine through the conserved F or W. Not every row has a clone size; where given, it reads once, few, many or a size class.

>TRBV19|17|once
CASSLFLDSLAKNIQYF
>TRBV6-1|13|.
CASSEPDIGGYTF
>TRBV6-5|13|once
CASSYSQGDGYTF
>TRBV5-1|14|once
CASSWRGSNTEAFF
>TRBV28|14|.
CASRHTGTYNEQFF
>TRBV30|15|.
CAWKGQGMGNQPQHF
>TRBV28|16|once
CASSPRGTTTNEKLFF
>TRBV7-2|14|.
CASSRQGRDTEAFF
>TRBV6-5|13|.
CASSPGVGNTIYF
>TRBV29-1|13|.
CSVAGVMNTEAFF
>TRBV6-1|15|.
CASRLSGGDYNEQFF
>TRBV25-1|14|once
CASSDHLNTGELFF
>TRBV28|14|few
CASSARTGNNEQFF
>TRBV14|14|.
CASSRNRDTGELFF
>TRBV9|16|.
CASSDPTSGAQETQYF
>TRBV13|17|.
CASSLGISTSGGNEQFF
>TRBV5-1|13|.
CASSPGGSQPQHF
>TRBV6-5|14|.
CASRTGGSGNEQFF
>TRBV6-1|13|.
CARRDRVGQPQHF
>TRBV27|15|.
CASRVSGDGTDTQYF
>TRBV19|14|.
CASSIGTVNQPQHF
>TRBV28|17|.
CASSLTQGVSSTDTQYF
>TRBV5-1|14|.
CASSLWGQDTEAFF
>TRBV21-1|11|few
CASSKYIIQYF
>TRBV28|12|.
CASSYGTYEQFF
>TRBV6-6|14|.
CASSYSTGAGELFF
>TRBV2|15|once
CASSQSPSGANVLTF
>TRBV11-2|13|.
CASSLEPTEKAFF
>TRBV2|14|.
CASKEMPVQETQYF
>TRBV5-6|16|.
CASSLLTAGVPYEQYF
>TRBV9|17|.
CASSVVSGGLYANEQFF
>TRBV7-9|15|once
CASSPTQGLNTEAFF
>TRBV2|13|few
CASRFLSTDTQYF
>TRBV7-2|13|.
CASSLTGLYGYTF
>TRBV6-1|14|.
CASSLAGLQETQYF
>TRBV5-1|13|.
CASSLALGGELFF
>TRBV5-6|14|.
CASSSLRGGFGYTF
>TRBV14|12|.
CASSKSLNEQYF
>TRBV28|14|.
CASSLPTRFYGYTF
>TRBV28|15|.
CASSLPDRDNQPQHF
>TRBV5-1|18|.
CASSSVFKSTGGNTEAFF
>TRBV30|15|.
CAWSAGGGRFYGYTF
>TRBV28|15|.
CASSSRTERSYEQYF
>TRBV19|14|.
CASRSGSGGETQYF
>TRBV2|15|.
CASRDGTSAYNEQFF
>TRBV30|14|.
CASERGGGRETQYF
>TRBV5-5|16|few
CASSRDRDRPGGTQYF